This T cell receptor beta chain came from a study of CD8+CD57+ T cells in acquired aplastic anemia. Study context: Reads per healthy sample averaged about 10 million (CD4+) and under 12 million (CD8+).

Genomic DNA, serving as template, underwent TCR beta VDJ and CDR3 profiling. Via MiXCR, TCRdb re-called the reads, giving one row per CDR3 protein. The table shows about 190,000 distinct CDR3 sequences, with less than 70% occurring only once. General study results and limits: A set of about 28 CD8+ CDR3 sequences was shared between patients and controls, and these sequences appeared highly expressed in patients.

Concerning this clonotype itself: Its antigen is not known.

This receptor was obtained from a human donor in good health, serving as a control. The sample comprised sorted CD4+, CD8+, or CD8+CD57+ T cells (not recorded which) from PBMCs.

The DNA for the CDR3 is TGTGCCAGCAGCTCGGACAGGGGAGGAAATTCACCCCTCCACTTT. Its protein is CASSSDRGGNSPLHF. This sequence joins TRBV7-2 and TRBJ1-6; 9 positions match TRBD1. CDR3 length: 15 amino acids. Unmatched junction bases numbered 5, after V lost 4 bases and J lost 7 bases. CDR1 and CDR2 (germline): SGHTA, FQGNSA.